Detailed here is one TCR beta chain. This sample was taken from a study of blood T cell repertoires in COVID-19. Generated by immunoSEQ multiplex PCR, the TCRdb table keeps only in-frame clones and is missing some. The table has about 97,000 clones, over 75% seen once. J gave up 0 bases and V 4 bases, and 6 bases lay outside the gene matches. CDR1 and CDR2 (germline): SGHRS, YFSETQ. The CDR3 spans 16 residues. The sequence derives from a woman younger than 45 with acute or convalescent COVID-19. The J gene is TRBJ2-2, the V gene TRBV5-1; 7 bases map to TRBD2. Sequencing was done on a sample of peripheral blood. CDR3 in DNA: TGCGCCAGCAGCACTACCGGGACTACGAACACCGGGGAGCTGTTTTTT. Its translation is CASSTTGTTNTGELFF.